A single TCR beta chain is shown here with its context. Antigen specificity is unknown. The CDR3 is made up of 16 amino acids. V was trimmed by 10 bases and J by 2 bases, leaving 22 bases between them. This sample is drawn from a study of cytomegalovirus exposure and HLA in healthy donors. Whole-study findings and limits: In all likelihood, a cluster of highly shared sequence variants was a sequencing artifact. Data from an earlier analysis indicated that most TCR beta V segments were productive either about 87% or about 30% of the time.

PCR involved 60 Vbeta and 13 Jbeta primers. Clones were read by immunoSEQ multiplex PCR, and TCRdb kept only the in-frame ones, dropping some. Of about 94,000 clones listed, about 76% are singletons. This receptor was taken from a man aged 35 to 55 in good health and CMV-seropositive. Sequencing input: PBMCs. The genes are TRBV5-3 and TRBJ1-5; possibly TRBD1 for D (5 bases). TRBV5-3 is an ORF, and what it does is uncertain. The CDR3 spells CACEVPGFDGNQPQHF. CDR3 DNA sequence: TGTGCCTGCGAGGTTCCAGGGTTTGACGGCAATCAGCCCCAGCATTTT.